This T cell receptor (beta chain) originates from a study of cytomegalovirus exposure and HLA in healthy donors. Study-wide background: About 85 million unique TCRs from HLA-typed donors were held in an early release of data. General study points: An analysis was carried out at a later point. It showed that HLA-associated TCR beta chains were more clonally expanded than equally common non-associated chains. In presence/absence analyses, roughly uniform sequencing depth across donors was assumed.

J was trimmed by 2 bases and V by 6 bases; bases with no gene match: 10. CDR1 and CDR2 from the germline V gene are PRHDT and FYEKMQ (reference sequence). The CDR3 has 15 residues. 13 Jbeta primers and 60 Vbeta primers were used for the PCR. TCRdb's table, derived via immunoSEQ multiplex PCR, lists solely in-frame clones and lacks some. The sample includes around 180,000 clones, around 82% of them seen just once. As to this clone: Its antigen is unidentified.

Whereas donors were nominally healthy upon sampling, unrecorded immune exposures were probable. Sequencing used PBMCs. The clonotype originates from a woman aged 50 to 60 in good health and CMV-seropositive. This chain links TRBV13 with TRBJ2-7, with 7 nucleotides matching TRBD1. As DNA, the CDR3 is TGTGCCAGCAGTTCGACCTGGGACAGTACCTACGAGCAGTACTTC. This sequence encodes CASSSTWDSTYEQYF.